This T cell receptor (beta chain) appears in the sequencing data of a study of human CD4 T cells and Enterobacteriaceae. Comment on this clone: Antigen unknown.

Deep-level sequencing, detecting one cell in 200,000, covered ex vivo memory CD4+. Measured with immunoSEQ multiplex PCR; TCRdb has only the in-frame clones, and not every one. The sample contains 25,000 to 30,000 clones, about four fifths of which appear only once. Whole-study results and caveats: Broadly cross-reactive clonotypes: about 55% of the 19 ranked in the top 5%.

Memory CD4+ T cells were sorted as all CD4+ cells except CD45RA+CCR7+CD95- naive cells, over 95% pure. CD4+ T cells and monocytes were enriched with CD4 and CD14 microbeads. Germline V gives CDR1 ENHRY, CDR2 SYGVKD. The CDR3 is made up of 16 amino acids. The V segment lost 4 bases and the J segment 4 bases; nucleotides outside the gene matches: 11. V is TRBV10-3 and J is TRBJ2-5, with 8 bases fitting TRBD2. The TCR was taken from a human donor in good health. Material: memory CD4+ T cells from blood. The CDR3 nucleotides read TGTGCCATCAGTGGCCGTACAGCGGGGGATCCAGAGACCCAGTACTTC. As protein: CAISGRTAGDPETQYF.